This T cell receptor beta chain comes out of a study of cytomegalovirus exposure and HLA in healthy donors. Per germline, CDR1 SEHNR and CDR2 FQNEAQ (reference sequence). Trimming stripped 5 bases from V and 5 bases from J, with 13 bases between. The CDR3 totals 13 residues. The count of this clone is one. Its antigen remains unidentified. The PCR contained 60 Vbeta and 13 Jbeta primers. This table comes from immunoSEQ multiplex PCR, and its TCRdb copy is limited to in-frame clones, with some not included. The sample has fewer than 150,000 clones, about three quarters seen once. Study-wide results and caveats: TCR beta V segments were, for the most part, productive about 87% or about 30% of the time in an earlier analysis. Available immune exposure information was restricted to CMV serostatus only. TCR beta sequences numbering under 20,000 were associated with HLA alleles at 0.05 false discovery rate in a later analysis.

This chain connects TRBV7-9 to TRBJ2-7, with a weak D call TRBD1 (6 bases). Sequenced material: PBMCs. This sequence was found in a human donor in good health. The CDR3 sequence is CASSPTGKHEQYF. The CDR3 bases are TGTGCCAGCAGCCCTACAGGGAAACACGAGCAGTACTTC.